These 8 T cell receptor beta chains came from one sample sequenced in a study of T-cell memory formation after mild COVID-19. MiXCR, applied by TCRdb to the 5' RACE reads, yields one record per CDR3 protein. The data hold 250,000 or so distinct CDR3 sequences, with approximately 9% observed a single time. Sequenced sample: PBMCs or a T cell subset sorted from them (not recorded which). These receptors were obtained from a man between 18 and 35 years old who had mild COVID-19 (a few samples of this study predate the infection). Cell type and time point are not known.

The chain is built from TRBV6-2 or TRBV6-3 and TRBJ2-6; no clear D gene. V lost 5 bases, J lost 4 bases, and 9 bases lay in between. CDR3 length equals 14 residues. Germline CDR1 is MNHEY and CDR2 is SVGEGT. CDR3 sequence: CASSHPQGANVLTF. CDR3 nucleotides: TGTGCCAGCAGTCATCCTCAGGGGGCCAACGTCCTGACTTTC.

This clonotype was recorded at least ten times. The V call is TRBV5-1, the J call TRBJ2-7; maybe TRBD2 (6 bases). Trimming stripped 4 bases from V and 3 bases from J, with 8 bases between. This CDR3 spans 12 amino acids. The germline CDR1 and CDR2 sequences are SGHRS and YFSETQ. CDR3 DNA sequence: TGCGCCAGCAGCCCGGGGGTCTACGAGCAGTACTTC. It specifies CASSPGVYEQYF.

There are a few counts of this clonotype. The gene calls are TRBV5-1 and TRBJ2-5; 8 bases agree with TRBD2. V was clipped by 4 bases and J by 5 bases; unmatched bases: 10. The germline V gene encodes CDR1 SGHRS and CDR2 YFSETQ. The CDR3 runs to 15 residues. The CDR3 protein is CASSPSAGGLETQYF. For the CDR3, the DNA is TGCGCCAGCAGCCCCTCGGCGGGGGGTCTGGAGACCCAGTACTTC.

CDR3 nucleotides: TGTGCCAGCAGCTTAGGGGTAGCGGGGGTTGAGACCCAGTACTTC. Translation: CASSLGVAGVETQYF. The rearrangement links TRBV11-2 to TRBJ2-5; 9 nucleotides agree with TRBD2. Germline V gene sequence: CDR1 SGHAT, CDR2 FQNNGV. Losses at the gene ends were 1 base for V and 5 bases for J; bases not matched to a gene: 5. The CDR3 is 15 residues long.

The V and J genes are TRBV10-3 and TRBJ2-5; D is perhaps TRBD1 (7 bases). The germline V gene encodes CDR1 ENHRY and CDR2 SYGVKD. V was shortened by 4 bases and J by 2 bases, with 14 bases between the two germline ends. The CDR3 runs 15 residues. CDR3 in amino acids: CAISVGGTEQETQYF. CDR3 in DNA: TGTGCCATCAGTGTCGGAGGGACAGAGCAAGAGACCCAGTACTTC.

The CDR3 here is CSARVGTGGEPQHF. The CDR3 region has the DNA TGCAGTGCTAGAGTCGGGACAGGGGGTGAGCCCCAGCATTTT. The genes are TRBV20-1 and TRBJ1-5; 11 bases agree with TRBD1. With 1 base clipped from V and 8 bases from J, the junction kept 4 bases outside the gene matches. CDR1 is DFQATT, CDR2 SNEGSKA, per germline (reference sequence). The CDR3 is 14 residues long.

V and J are TRBV5-6 and TRBJ1-2; D ambiguous. Trimming left V 1 base short and J 2 bases short, with 12 bases between. Germline CDR1 is SGHDT and CDR2 is YYEEEE. The CDR3 sequence is 15 residues long. The CDR3 DNA follows: TGTGCCAGCAGCTTGAAGGCCCTCAGGAACTATGGCTACACCTTC. Protein product: CASSLKALRNYGYTF.

The chain recombines TRBV4-1 with TRBJ1-2; 8 positions match TRBD1. The junction had 0 bases not matched to a gene; V was cut back by 2 bases and J by 1 base. The CDR3 is 14 residues long. Germline V gene data show CDR1 as MGHRA and CDR2 as YSYEKL. CDR3 in DNA: TGCGCCAGCAGCCAAACAGGGGGTAACTATGGCTACACCTTC. Translation: CASSQTGGNYGYTF.